This T cell receptor beta chain was recovered during a study of T cells after posttransplantation cyclophosphamide. General study results and limits: Skin or GI-infiltrating T cells shared few TRB sequences with blood. Donor CD8+ memory clones often dominated recipient blood repertoires at later times. TRB clonality was highly associated with recipient CMV seropositivity and reactivation.

The germline V gene encodes CDR1 LNHDA and CDR2 SQIVND (reference sequence). This CDR3 region has 15 residues. The V end lost 2 bases, the J end lost 3 bases, and 14 bases lay between the germline ends. As for this clone: Its antigen is not identified.

Repertoires were generated with immunoSEQ multiplex PCR, while TCRdb's copy carries only in-frame clones and drops some. The sample carries tens of thousands of clones, about 86% recorded once. The clonotype was recovered from a man in his thirties or forties with a blood cancer, CMV-positive, and with a related stem cell donor. The specimen was PBMCs. The gene calls are TRBV19 and TRBJ2-7, with D maybe TRBD1 (6 bases). This CDR3 is CASSIFGGGHYEQYF. The DNA for the CDR3 is TGTGCCAGTAGTATATTTGGTGGGGGACACTACGAGCAGTACTTC.